The entry below gives a single TCR beta chain sequence along with its context. Antigen: not known. Trimming took 4 bases from V and 3 from J, leaving 11 bases between them. CDR3 length equals 15 residues. Germline loops: CDR1 KGHDR, CDR2 SFDVKD. These data belong to a study of T cell responses to AZD1222 COVID-19 vaccine. Study results and caveats: Among those given AZD1222, only six were seropositive at baseline. An increase in Spike-specific TCR breadth and depth was observed after two AZD1222 doses.

Clones were read by immunoSEQ multiplex PCR, and TCRdb kept only the in-frame ones, dropping some. The data hold around 150,000 clones, with just under 95% observed a single time. The receptor's source is an adult in good health. This chain joins TRBV24-1 and TRBJ1-4; D may be TRBD1 (5 bases). Sequenced here: peripheral blood, sampled on day 0 of AZD1222 vaccination. This CDR3 reads CATSESGTANEKLFF. DNA for the CDR3: TGTGCCACCAGTGAGTCCGGGACGGCTAATGAAAAACTGTTTTTT.